These T cell receptor beta chains were read from a single sample in a study of blood T cell repertoires in COVID-19. Assay used: immunoSEQ multiplex PCR; TCRdb lists only in-frame clones, some missing. The data hold 230,000 or so clones, with more than 65% observed a single time. Sequencing input: peripheral blood. The receptors here all came from a man aged 40-49 years who had recovered from COVID-19. The CDR3 runs from the conserved cysteine through the conserved F or W. D genes are given only for firm matches. Clone size, where shown, is once, few, many, or a class for clones that have expanded.

D	V	J	size	CDR3	DNA
NA	TRBV6-2/TRBV6-3	TRBJ1-1	once	CASSYSKREAFF	TGTGCCAGCAGTTACTCGAAAAGGGAGGCTTTCTTT
NA	TRBV5-1	TRBJ2-2	NA	CASSLNGDNTGELFF	TGCGCCAGCAGCTTGAACGGGGATAACACCGGGGAGCTGTTTTTT
NA	TRBV24-1	TRBJ2-3	NA	CATQGQYTDTQYF	TGTGCCACCCAAGGACAGTACACAGATACGCAGTATTTT
TRBD1	TRBV5-1	TRBJ2-5	NA	CASSLDGTGRRETQYF	TGCGCCAGCAGCTTGGACGGGACAGGGAGGAGAGAGACCCAGTACTTC
TRBD1	TRBV5-4	TRBJ1-2	NA	CASSRDRGLSYGYTF	TGTGCCAGCAGCCGGGACAGGGGGTTGAGCTATGGCTACACCTTC
NA	TRBV2	TRBJ1-1	NA	CASSEYRPGDMNTEAFF	TGTGCCAGCAGTGAATACAGGCCGGGCGACATGAACACTGAAGCTTTCTTT
NA	TRBV25-1	TRBJ2-5	NA	CASSEPGPQETQYF	TGTGCCAGCAGTGAGCCAGGGCCCCAAGAGACCCAGTACTTC
TRBD1	TRBV7-9	TRBJ2-1	NA	CASSFDRDRANEQFF	TGTGCCAGCAGCTTTGACCGGGACAGGGCCAATGAGCAGTTCTTC
NA	TRBV19	TRBJ2-2	few	CASMGLSAGELFF	TGTGCCTCGATGGGGCTCTCCGCCGGGGAGCTGTTTTTT
TRBD2	TRBV5-1	TRBJ2-1	NA	CASSSGGAGNEQFF	TGCGCCAGCAGCTCCGGGGGGGCTGGGAATGAGCAGTTCTTC
NA	TRBV11-2	TRBJ1-2	NA	CASSPGGTNYGYTF	TGTGCCAGCAGCCCGGGGGGAACTAACTATGGCTACACCTTC
NA	TRBV4-3	TRBJ1-1	NA	CASSQTTVRNTEAFF	TGCGCCAGCAGCCAAACGACAGTCAGGAACACTGAAGCTTTCTTT
TRBD2	TRBV27	TRBJ2-5	NA	CASSAFGLEEETQYF	TGTGCCAGCAGTGCCTTTGGACTAGAAGAAGAGACCCAGTACTTC